These 28 T cell receptor beta chains share one sample of origin, sequenced in a study of Tregs in tolerant kidney transplant recipients. Produced via immunoSEQ multiplex PCR; TCRdb's table is partial and in-frame only. The sample records 90,000 or so clones, around nine tenths being singletons. The sequencing sample was made of CD8+ T cells from blood. The origin of the receptors is a human donor in good health.

The chain joins TRBV11-2 to TRBJ1-5; the D gene is possibly TRBD1 (5 bases). The CDR3 has 18 residues. Germline CDR1 is SGHAT and CDR2 is FQNNGV. V lost 5 bases and J 2 bases, leaving 22 bases between the germline ends. The CDR3 sequence is CASSIIRGRDEGNQPQHF. CDR3 sequence (DNA): TGTGCCAGCAGCATCATTCGCGGCCGGGACGAAGGCAATCAGCCCCAGCATTTT. Drawing the rest from reference TRBV11-2 and TRBJ1-5, the complete variable domain is EAGVAQSPRYKIIEKRQSVAFWCNPISGHATLYWYQQILGQGPKLLIQFQNNGVVDDSQLPKDRFSAERLKGVDSTLKIQPAKLEDSAVYLCASSIIRGRDEGNQPQHFGDGTRLSIL.

The chain employs TRBV4-1 and TRBJ2-2, with 7 nucleotides matching TRBD1. Germline V CDR1 and CDR2: MGHRA, YSYEKL. The length of the CDR3 is 15 residues. With V trimmed by 0 bases and J by 6 bases, 4 bases remained unmatched. The CDR3 loop is CASSQEGGTPGELFF. In DNA, the CDR3 is TGCGCCAGCAGCCAAGAAGGGGGCACTCCCGGGGAGCTGTTTTTT.

The chain links TRBV27 to TRBJ1-1; D is undetermined. The germline V gene encodes CDR1 MNHEY and CDR2 SMNVEV (reference sequence). Trimming pared 4 bases from V and 2 bases from J, leaving 8 bases between. There are 13 residues in the CDR3. The CDR3 nucleotides read TGTGCCAGCAGTTGGGCAAAAAACACTGAAGCTTTCTTT. Residues: CASSWAKNTEAFF.

The chain combines TRBV2 with TRBJ1-4; D not certain. Trimming left V 0 bases short and J 6 bases short, with 14 bases between. The CDR3 is 16 residues long. Germline V lookup: CDR1 SNHLY, CDR2 FYNNEI. The chain's CDR3 is CASSEARNLAYEKLFF. The CDR3 nucleotides are TGTGCCAGCAGTGAAGCGCGTAACCTTGCCTATGAAAAACTGTTTTTT.

The chain uses TRBV9 and TRBJ2-5, with D tentatively TRBD2 (5 bases). There are 13 residues in the CDR3. V was trimmed by 3 bases and J by 2 bases, leaving 8 bases between them. Looked up from germline, CDR1 is SGDLS and CDR2 is YYNGEE. The CDR3 is CASSGRGQETQYF. The CDR3 DNA is TGTGCCAGCAGCGGCCGGGGACAAGAGACCCAGTACTTC.

In this sample, this clone turned up once. V and J are TRBV7-9 and TRBJ2-2, with 9 nucleotides matching TRBD1. The V and J ends lost 5 bases and 1 base, in that order; junction bases with no gene match: 5. The CDR3 is 16 residues long. Germline CDR1 SEHNR, CDR2 FQNEAQ (reference sequence). CDR3 amino acids: CASSHLGQGNTGELFF. The DNA for the CDR3 is TGTGCCAGCAGCCACTTGGGACAGGGGAACACCGGGGAGCTGTTTTTT.

The V gene is TRBV4-1, the J gene TRBJ1-5, with unresolved D. Germline values: CDR1 MGHRA, CDR2 YSYEKL. CDR3 length: 15 amino acids. V lost 1 base and J 0 bases, leaving 7 bases between the germline ends. The CDR3 loop is CASSQVTYSNQPQHF. The DNA of the CDR3 is TGCGCCAGCAGCCAAGTGACATATAGCAATCAGCCCCAGCATTTT.

This sequence joins TRBV7-9 and TRBJ2-7; 10 bases match TRBD1. The germline gives CDR1 SEHNR, CDR2 FQNEAQ (reference sequence). The junction had 7 bases not matched to a gene; V was cut back by 5 bases and J by 3 bases. This CDR3 comprises 15 residues. The CDR3 region has the DNA TGTGCCAGCAGCAGACCGGGACAGGGGTTCTACGAGCAGTACTTC. This gives the protein CASSRPGQGFYEQYF.

V gene TRBV29-1 combines with J gene TRBJ2-7; D call uncertain. CDR3 length: 14 residues. CDR1 SQVTM and CDR2 ANQGSEA come from the germline V gene. V gave up 6 bases and J gave up 2 bases, with 17 bases separating them. CDR3 residues: CSVCGIGDTYEQYF. CDR3 in DNA: TGCAGCGTCTGTGGGATAGGCGATACCTACGAGCAGTACTTC.

The chain uses TRBV7-6 and TRBJ2-1; 7 nucleotides line up with TRBD1. Germline assignment: CDR1 SGHVS and CDR2 FNYEAQ. V shed 5 bases, J shed 4 bases, and the junction held 8 bases outside the gene matches. There are 15 residues in the CDR3. CDR3 in amino acids: CASSQTGYNYNEQFF. The CDR3 DNA sequence: TGTGCCAGCAGCCAGACAGGGTATAATTACAATGAGCAGTTCTTC.

This chain links TRBV5-1 with TRBJ1-4; D uncertain. Germline V CDR1 and CDR2: SGHRS, YFSETQ. The CDR3 is 15 residues long. Trimming took off 2 bases at V and 0 bases at J, with 8 bases between the two ends. The chain's CDR3 is CASSLERATNEKLFF. As DNA, the CDR3 is TGCGCCAGCAGCTTAGAACGAGCAACTAATGAAAAACTGTTTTTT.

This clone was seen once. The gene calls are TRBV4-1 and TRBJ2-3; 7 nucleotides agree with TRBD2. With V trimmed by 4 bases and J by 2 bases, 9 bases remained unmatched. This CDR3 region has 16 residues. In germline, CDR1 is MGHRA, CDR2 YSYEKL. The CDR3 sequence is CASSRSASGLTDTQYF. DNA for the CDR3: TGCGCCAGCAGCCGCTCGGCTAGCGGACTCACAGATACGCAGTATTTT.

The rearrangement links TRBV7-9 to TRBJ1-2; D gene unclear. CDR1 is SEHNR and CDR2 is FQNEAQ in the germline V gene (reference sequence). Trimming took off 1 base at V and 8 bases at J, with 2 bases between the two ends. The CDR3 is 10 residues long. CDR3 bases: TGTGCCAGCAGCTTAGAGGGCTACACCTTC. Translating it yields CASSLEGYTF.

V usage is TRBV6-5 and J usage is TRBJ1-1, with D perhaps matching TRBD1 (6 bases). CDR3 length equals 15 residues. Looked up from germline, CDR1 is MNHEY and CDR2 is SVGAGI. The V and J ends lost 6 bases and 1 base respectively, with 15 bases between them. CDR3 loop: CASSPHRAANTEAFF. The CDR3, as DNA: TGTGCCAGCAGCCCCCACAGGGCTGCGAACACTGAAGCTTTCTTT.

The chain couples TRBV4-1 to TRBJ1-2; TRBD1 agrees at 11 bases. The CDR3 has 15 amino acids. V lost 1 base and J lost 8; bases outside the gene matches: 6. Per germline, CDR1 MGHRA and CDR2 YSYEKL. CDR3 bases: TGCGCCAGCAGCCAAGTGGGACAGGGGGTAGGAGGCTACACCTTC. Its translation is CASSQVGQGVGGYTF.

V is TRBV30 and J is TRBJ2-5; the D call may be TRBD1 or TRBD2 (5 bases each). CDR3 size: 13 residues. CDR1 GTSNPN and CDR2 SVGIG come from the germline V gene (reference sequence). The V and J ends lost 1 base and 5 bases respectively, with 11 bases between them. CDR3 nucleotide sequence: TGTGCCTGGAGTGGAGGGGCAGGGGAGACCCAGTACTTC. Protein: CAWSGGAGETQYF. Full variable domain (missing parts from reference TRBV30 and TRBJ2-5): SQTIHQWPATLVQPVGSPLSLECTVEGTSNPNLYWYRQAAGRGLQLLFYSVGIGQISSEVPQNLSASRPQDRQFILSSKKLLLSDSGFYLCAWSGGAGETQYFGPGTRLLVL.

The chain links TRBV11-3 to TRBJ1-1, with D possibly TRBD1 on 6 matching bases. Germline V lookup: CDR1 SGHNT, CDR2 YENEEA. The CDR3 consists of 14 residues. The V and J ends lost 5 bases and 1 base respectively, with 11 bases between them. The DNA for the CDR3 is TGTGCCAGCAGCCCCGGACAGAAGAACACTGAAGCTTTCTTT. Translating it yields CASSPGQKNTEAFF.

This clone showed up just a few times. The chain uses TRBV4-1 and TRBJ1-2; the D gene is possibly TRBD1 (5 bases). Deletions cut 4 bases from V and 4 bases from J, with 19 bases between. This CDR3 contains 16 residues. Germline V gene data show CDR1 as MGHRA and CDR2 as YSYEKL. The CDR3 DNA follows: TGCGCCAGCAGCCCCTCCGGGGCAAGCGGCGGCTATGGCTACACCTTC. Translated, it gives CASSPSGASGGYGYTF.

This chain joins TRBV19 and TRBJ1-2; perhaps TRBD1 as D (6 bases). Per the germline V gene, CDR1 is LNHDA and CDR2 is SQIVND (reference sequence). The CDR3 is 13 residues long. The V and J ends lost 5 bases and 9 bases respectively, with 16 bases between them. CDR3 amino acids: CASSEGGGSSYTF. The CDR3 nucleotides are TGTGCCAGTAGTGAGGGGGGTGGGAGTAGCTACACCTTC.

The rearrangement links TRBV6-5 to TRBJ2-7, with a possible D match to TRBD1 (6 bases). V lost 4 bases, J lost 7 bases, and 17 bases lay in between. The CDR3 is made up of 14 amino acids. Looked up from germline, CDR1 is MNHEY and CDR2 is SVGAGI. The CDR3 loop is CASSSRDTRREQYF. In DNA form, the CDR3 reads TGTGCCAGCAGTTCCCGGGACACCCGTCGGGAGCAGTACTTC.

The chain employs TRBV6-5 and TRBJ2-5; perhaps D is TRBD1 or TRBD2 (6 bases each). V was clipped by 0 bases and J by 0 bases, with 8 bases between them. Germline values: CDR1 MNHEY, CDR2 SVGAGI. This CDR3 has 15 amino acids. The CDR3 loop is CASSYSRGDQETQYF. DNA of the CDR3: TGTGCCAGCAGTTACTCGAGGGGGGACCAAGAGACCCAGTACTTC.

V usage is TRBV5-4 and J usage is TRBJ2-4; D is uncertain. The CDR3 covers 11 residues. CDR1 and CDR2 from the germline V gene are SGHNT and YYREEE (reference sequence). V was pared by 2 bases and J by 11 bases, with 8 bases between. In DNA, the CDR3 is TGTGCCAGCAGCTTTGGCGCGGTTCAGTACTTC. Its protein is CASSFGAVQYF.

V usage is TRBV29-1 and J usage is TRBJ2-7; tentative D call: TRBD1 (6 bases). V lost 1 base and J lost 1, with 20 bases in between. The CDR3 has 17 residues. Per the germline V gene, CDR1 is SQVTM and CDR2 is ANQGSEA. The CDR3 DNA follows: TGCAGCGTTGAAGGACTAAGGGGGAGACATTCTTCCTACGAGCAGTACTTC. Its translation is CSVEGLRGRHSSYEQYF.

V gene TRBV27 combines with J gene TRBJ1-2; TRBD1 might be the D (5 bases). Germline V lookup: CDR1 MNHEY, CDR2 SMNVEV (reference sequence). Trimming removed 2 bases at V and 2 bases at J, with 15 bases between. CDR3 size: 16 residues. The CDR3 sequence is CASSLGGEEYNYGYTF. The CDR3 region has the DNA TGTGCCAGCAGTTTAGGGGGGGAGGAATACAACTATGGCTACACCTTC.

This rearrangement joins TRBV5-6 to TRBJ1-6; D might be TRBD1 (6 bases). This CDR3 has 19 residues. Germline-derived CDR1 and CDR2 are SGHDT and YYEEEE. The V gene lost 4 bases and the J gene lost 0 bases, with 20 bases spanning the gap. The CDR3: CASSLNQGPLGSYNSPLHF. CDR3 in DNA: TGTGCCAGCAGCCTAAACCAGGGGCCCTTGGGCTCCTATAATTCACCCCTCCACTTT. Full variable domain (remainder filled in from reference TRBV5-6 and TRBJ1-6): DAGVTQSPTHLIKTRGQQVTLRCSPKSGHDTVSWYQQALGQGPQFIFQYYEEEERQRGNFPDRFSGHQFPNYSSELNVNALLLGDSALYLCASSLNQGPLGSYNSPLHFGNGTRLTVT.

The rearrangement joins TRBV6-6 to TRBJ2-7; 8 nucleotides align to TRBD2. V lost 6 bases, J lost 4 bases, and 8 bases stayed unmatched. Germline loops: CDR1 MNHNY, CDR2 SVGAGI (reference sequence). This CDR3 has 14 residues. CDR3 loop: CASRPPGLGYEQYF. The CDR3 nucleotides are TGTGCCAGCAGACCTCCGGGACTAGGGTACGAGCAGTACTTC.

V usage is TRBV19 and J usage is TRBJ2-7, with D possibly being TRBD2 (5 bases). Germline V gene sequence: CDR1 LNHDA, CDR2 SQIVND (reference sequence). The CDR3 is 14 residues long. Between the trimmed V and J ends, which lost 3 bases and 5 bases, there was a span of 14 bases. CDR3 sequence (DNA): TGTGCCAGTAGTATTGGGAGACGGCGGGACGAGCAGTACTTC. Encoded protein: CASSIGRRRDEQYF.

V and J are TRBV5-1 and TRBJ2-7, with a possible D match to TRBD2 (5 bases). Deletions cut 0 bases from V and 6 bases from J, with 10 bases between. Germline V lookup: CDR1 SGHRS, CDR2 YFSETQ. The length of the CDR3 is 13 residues. CDR3 bases: TGCGCCAGCAGCTTGGCCCTGGGGAGCGAGCAGTACTTC. Its protein product is CASSLALGSEQYF.